This TCR beta chain was captured in a study of molecular identifiers for immune sequencing clone quantification. Study information: For replicates, RNA isolated from approximately 22,000 or 94,000 naive CD8 cells was divided into five portions, of which four were sequenced.

Study-wide points: Identical TCR molecules sharing a barcode could underestimate highly expanded clone sizes.

As previously described, bulk TCR libraries were made using listed TCR primers. Each CDR3 protein is one row after TCRdb ran MiXCR on the PCR reads. The data contain approximately 500,000 distinct CDR3 sequences, roughly 24% of them singletons. Naive CD8 T cell sorting was performed on the CD8+CD4-CCR7+CD45RA+ phenotype. About this clonotype itself: The antigen is unknown.

The CDR3 is 14 amino acids. Germline V gene data show CDR1 as SEHNR and CDR2 as FQNEAQ (reference sequence). Between the trimmed V and J ends, which lost 5 bases and 5 bases, there was a span of 15 bases. The TCR sequence derives from a human donor in good health. Some libraries in this study had Jurkat cell RNA spiked in. V gene TRBV7-9 combines with J gene TRBJ2-5; TRBD1 is a possible D gene (5 bases). Sequencing was carried out using naive CD8+ T cells from blood, with Jurkat cell RNA spiked in. Described subset: FACS-sorted CD8+CD4-CCR7+CD45RA+ naive T cells. DNA for the CDR3: TGTGCCAGCAGCCCGACAGTTAGGTCCGAGACCCAGTACTTC. As protein: CASSPTVRSETQYF.